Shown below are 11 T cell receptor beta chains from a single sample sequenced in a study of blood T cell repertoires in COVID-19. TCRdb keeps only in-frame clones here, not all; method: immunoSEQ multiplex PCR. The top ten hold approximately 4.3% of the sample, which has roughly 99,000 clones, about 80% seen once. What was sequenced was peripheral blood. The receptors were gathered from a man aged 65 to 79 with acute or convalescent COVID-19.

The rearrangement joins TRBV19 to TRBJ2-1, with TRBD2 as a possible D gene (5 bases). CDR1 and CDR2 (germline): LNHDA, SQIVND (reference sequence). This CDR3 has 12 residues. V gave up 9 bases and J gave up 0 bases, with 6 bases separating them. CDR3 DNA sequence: TGTGCCAGCGGACTCTCCTACAATGAGCAGTTCTTC. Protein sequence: CASGLSYNEQFF.

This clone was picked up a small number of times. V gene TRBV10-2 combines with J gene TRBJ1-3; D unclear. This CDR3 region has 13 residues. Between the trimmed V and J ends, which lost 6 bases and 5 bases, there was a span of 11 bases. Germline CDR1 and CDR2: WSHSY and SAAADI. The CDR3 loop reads CASSPEPRNTIYF. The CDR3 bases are TGCGCCAGCAGCCCGGAGCCTCGAAACACCATATATTTT.

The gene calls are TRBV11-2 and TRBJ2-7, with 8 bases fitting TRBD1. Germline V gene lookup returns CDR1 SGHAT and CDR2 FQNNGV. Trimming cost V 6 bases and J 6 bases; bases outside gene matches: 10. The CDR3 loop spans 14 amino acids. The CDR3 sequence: CASSSTGGFTEQYF. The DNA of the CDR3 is TGTGCCAGCAGTTCTACAGGGGGGTTTACCGAGCAGTACTTC. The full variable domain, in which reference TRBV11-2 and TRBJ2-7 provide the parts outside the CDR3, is EAGVAQSPRYKIIEKRQSVAFWCNPISGHATLYWYQQILGQGPKLLIQFQNNGVVDDSQLPKDRFSAERLKGVDSTLKIQPAKLEDSAVYLCASSSTGGFTEQYFGPGTRLTVT.

CDR3 sequence: CASSHRDWNTEAFF. As DNA, the CDR3 is TGTGCCAGCAGTCACAGGGATTGGAACACTGAAGCTTTCTTT. The chain couples TRBV5-6 to TRBJ1-1, with D perhaps matching TRBD1 (6 bases). Germline V gene data show CDR1 as SGHDT and CDR2 as YYEEEE. The V end was cut by 5 bases, the J end by 1 base, with 12 bases between. This CDR3 region has 14 residues.

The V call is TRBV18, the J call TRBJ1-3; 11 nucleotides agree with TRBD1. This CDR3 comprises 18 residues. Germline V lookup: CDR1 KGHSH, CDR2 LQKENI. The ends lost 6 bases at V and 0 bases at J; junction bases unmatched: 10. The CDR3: CASSPPGQGGSSGNTIYF. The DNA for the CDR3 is TGTGCCAGCTCGCCCCCGGGACAGGGGGGTTCCTCTGGAAACACCATATATTTT. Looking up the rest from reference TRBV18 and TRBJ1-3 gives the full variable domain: NAGVMQNPRHLVRRRGQEARLRCSPMKGHSHVYWYRQLPEEGLKFMVYLQKENIIDESGMPKERFSAEFPKEGPSILRIQQVVRGDSAAYFCASSPPGQGGSSGNTIYFGEGSWLTVV.

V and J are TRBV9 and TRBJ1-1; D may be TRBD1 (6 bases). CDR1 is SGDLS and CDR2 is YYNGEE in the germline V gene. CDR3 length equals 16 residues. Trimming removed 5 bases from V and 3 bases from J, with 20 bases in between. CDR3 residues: CASRPEQGRKDTEAFF. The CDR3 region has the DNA TGTGCCAGCAGACCTGAACAGGGAAGGAAGGACACTGAAGCTTTCTTT.

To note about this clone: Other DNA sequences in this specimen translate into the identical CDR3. As DNA, the CDR3 is TGCGCCAGCAGCTTGGGGGACAGGGTAACAGATACGCAGTATTTT. Its protein is CASSLGDRVTDTQYF. The chain carries TRBV5-1 and TRBJ2-3; 9 bases agree with TRBD1. CDR3 length: 15 amino acids. Losses at the gene ends were 0 bases for V and 3 bases for J; bases not matched to a gene: 2. CDR1 is SGHRS, CDR2 YFSETQ, per germline.

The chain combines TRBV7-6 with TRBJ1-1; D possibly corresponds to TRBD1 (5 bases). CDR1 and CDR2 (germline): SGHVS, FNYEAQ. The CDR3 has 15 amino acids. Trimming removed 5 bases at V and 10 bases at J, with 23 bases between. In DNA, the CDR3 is TGTGCCAGCAGCCCCCCCGGGCAGGGAGGGGTCGGAGCTTTCTTT. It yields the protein CASSPPGQGGVGAFF. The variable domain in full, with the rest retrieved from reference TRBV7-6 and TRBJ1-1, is GAGVSQSPRYKVTKRGQDVALRCDPISGHVSLYWYRQALGQGPEFLTYFNYEAQQDKSGLPNDRFSAERPEGSISTLTIQRTEQRDSAMYRCASSPPGQGGVGAFFGQGTRLTVV.

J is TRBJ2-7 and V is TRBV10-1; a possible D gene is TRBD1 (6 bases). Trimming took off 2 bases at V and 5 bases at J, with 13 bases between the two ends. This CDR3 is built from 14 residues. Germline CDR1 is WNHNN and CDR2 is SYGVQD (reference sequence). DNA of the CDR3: TGCGCCAGCAGTGAGGGGTCCGGGACAAACGAGCAGTACTTC. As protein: CASSEGSGTNEQYF.

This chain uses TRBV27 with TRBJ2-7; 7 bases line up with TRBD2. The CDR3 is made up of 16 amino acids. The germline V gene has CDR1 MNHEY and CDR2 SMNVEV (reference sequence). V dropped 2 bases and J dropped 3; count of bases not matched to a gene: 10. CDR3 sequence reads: CASSLDGGGGYYEQYF. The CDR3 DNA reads TGTGCCAGCAGTTTAGACGGCGGGGGAGGTTACTACGAGCAGTACTTC.

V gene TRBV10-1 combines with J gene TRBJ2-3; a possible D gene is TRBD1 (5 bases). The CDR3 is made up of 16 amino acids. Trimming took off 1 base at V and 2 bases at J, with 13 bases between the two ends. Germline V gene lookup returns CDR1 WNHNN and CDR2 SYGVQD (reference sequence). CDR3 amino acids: CASSEWSRASTDTQYF. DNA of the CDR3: TGCGCCAGCAGTGAGTGGTCCAGGGCCTCCACAGATACGCAGTATTTT.